The source of this T cell receptor (beta chain) is a study of cytomegalovirus exposure and HLA in healthy donors. Study observations and caveats: The authors judged a highly shared variant cluster likely a sequencing artifact. In a later analysis, productive TCRs from donors in an Asian-associated ancestry cluster reportedly carried fewer N-insertions than the cohort mean.

The CDR3 loop spans 15 amino acids. Looked up from germline, CDR1 is SNHLY and CDR2 is FYNNEI. J lost 3 bases, V lost 10 bases, and 15 bases had no gene match. On this clone itself: Its target is unknown.

60 Vbeta and 13 Jbeta primers were used in PCR. Only in-frame clones appear in the TCRdb table, and some are missing; sequencing was by immunoSEQ multiplex PCR. This sample carries about 200,000 clones, 70% to 80% of them seen once, and the ten largest clones take under 4.5%. The origin of this receptor is a woman in her 30s in good health and CMV-seropositive. The V gene is TRBV2, the J gene TRBJ2-7; TRBD1 aligns across 7 bases. The sample comprised PBMCs. CDR3 coding DNA: TGTGCCATCGAAAGACAGGGTTTCCGCGTCTACGAGCAGTACTTC. Translated, it gives CAIERQGFRVYEQYF. The full variable domain, its missing parts supplied by reference TRBV2 and TRBJ2-7, is EPEVTQTPSHQVTQMGQEVILRCVPISNHLYFYWYRQILGQKVEFLVSFYNNEISEKSEIFDDQFSVERPDGSNFTLKIRSTKLEDSAMYFCAIERQGFRVYEQYFGPGTRLTVT.